This T cell receptor beta chain was documented in a study of T cell responses to AZD1222 COVID-19 vaccine. The CDR3 sequence is 18 residues long. Per germline, CDR1 SGHTA and CDR2 FQGNSA. The J segment lost 2 bases and the V segment lost 0 bases, leaving 10 bases of the junction unmatched. Measured with immunoSEQ multiplex PCR; TCRdb has only the in-frame clones, and not every one. Here the sample spans 150,000 to 200,000 clones, about 86% being singletons. This TCR was sampled from an adult in good health. The gene calls are TRBV7-2 and TRBJ1-3, with TRBD1 matching over 7 bases. Specimen: peripheral blood, collected on day 0 of AZD1222 vaccination. This chain's CDR3 is CASSLAETGRWTGNTIYF. In DNA, the CDR3 is TGTGCCAGCAGCTTAGCGGAGACAGGGAGGTGGACTGGAAACACCATATATTTT.